The 15 T cell receptor beta chains given below trace back to one sample, sequenced in a study of Ad26.COV2.S vaccination and SARS-CoV-2 variants. TCRdb's table, derived via immunoSEQ multiplex PCR, lists solely in-frame clones and lacks some. The sample has about 320,000 clones, around four fifths seen once; the top ten hold 2% to 2.5%. Treatment described: over 15 received Ad26.COV2.S at low or high dose, single or two shots; about 5 received placebo; per-sample allocation not given. Sampling happened 63 days after the first vaccine or placebo injection. Sample: peripheral blood, taken in a trial of Ad26.COV2.S vaccine versus placebo. All receptors come from a person between 18 and 65 years old who received the Ad26.COV2.S COVID-19 vaccine or a placebo.

The V gene is TRBV5-4, the J gene TRBJ2-7; D may be TRBD1 (6 bases). Between the trimmed V and J ends, which lost 0 bases and 1 base, there was a span of 11 bases. CDR3 size: 15 residues. The germline V gene encodes CDR1 SGHNT and CDR2 YYREEE (reference sequence). For the CDR3, the DNA is TGTGCCAGCAGCTTGGGGACAGAACCGTCCTACGAGCAGTACTTC. Its protein is CASSLGTEPSYEQYF.

This clone was detected once. The CDR3: CASSLGRLGRAFF. CDR3 in DNA: TGTGCCAGCAGTCTTGGAAGACTAGGACGAGCTTTCTTT. The J gene is TRBJ1-1, the V gene TRBV12-3 or TRBV12-4; D gene unclear. This CDR3 has 13 residues. Trimming removed 5 bases at V and 10 bases at J, with 17 bases between.

This clone appeared once. The chain has TRBV28 and TRBJ1-2, with D unresolved. The ends were cut back, 6 bases at V and 4 bases at J, with 9 bases in the middle. Germline-derived CDR1 and CDR2 are MDHEN and SYDVKM. CDR3 size: 12 residues. The CDR3 protein is CASSRGVYGYTF. The CDR3 DNA reads TGTGCCAGCAGCCGGGGAGTCTATGGCTACACCTTC.

The chain is built from TRBV7-2 and TRBJ1-2; D gene unclear. Trimming shortened V by 2 bases and J by 4 bases, and 8 bases separated the two germline ends. This CDR3 spans 13 amino acids. The germline gives CDR1 SGHTA, CDR2 FQGNSA. The DNA of the CDR3 is TGTGCCAGCAGCTTAATCGAGGGCTATGGCTACACCTTC. Its protein is CASSLIEGYGYTF. Full variable domain (missing parts from reference TRBV7-2 and TRBJ1-2): GAGVSQSPSNKVTEKGKDVELRCDPISGHTALYWYRQSLGQGLEFLIYFQGNSAPDKSGLPSDRFSAERTGGSVSTLTIQRTQQEDSAVYLCASSLIEGYGYTFGSGTRLTVV.

This chain connects TRBV7-3 to TRBJ1-2; possibly TRBD1 for D (5 bases). CDR3 length: 16 residues. Germline V gene lookup returns CDR1 SGHTA and CDR2 FQGTGA. The germline V and J ends were trimmed by 2 bases and 2 bases, with 15 bases remaining between them. The CDR3 here is CASSLLPPTANYGYTF. In DNA, the CDR3 is TGTGCCAGCAGCTTACTCCCACCGACAGCCAACTATGGCTACACCTTC.

The chain carries TRBV5-1 and TRBJ1-1, with 7 positions matching TRBD1. Germline V gene data show CDR1 as SGHRS and CDR2 as YFSETQ. The CDR3 spans 15 residues. Unmatched junction bases numbered 4, after V lost 2 bases and J lost 0 bases. CDR3 nucleotide sequence: TGCGCCAGCAGCTTACCGGGACAGATGAACACTGAAGCTTTCTTT. Translated: CASSLPGQMNTEAFF.

This clone appeared a single time. The chain links TRBV7-2 to TRBJ1-3, with a tentative D call TRBD1 (6 bases). Germline assignment: CDR1 SGHTA and CDR2 FQGNSA. The CDR3 consists of 16 residues. V was shortened by 4 bases and J by 2 bases, with 15 bases between the two germline ends. DNA of the CDR3: TGTGCCAGCAGCTACAGGGACCCACGAACTGGAAACACCATATATTTT. The encoded protein is CASSYRDPRTGNTIYF.

This clone was seen once. The chain carries TRBV19 and TRBJ1-2; 11 bases agree with TRBD1. The CDR3 contains 13 residues. The germline V gene encodes CDR1 LNHDA and CDR2 SQIVND (reference sequence). The J segment lost 8 bases and the V segment lost 4 bases, leaving 3 bases of the junction unmatched. The CDR3 DNA is TGTGCCAGTAGTACCGGGACAGGGGGAGGCTACACCTTC. Translating it yields CASSTGTGGGYTF.

Comments on this clone: This may stem from a read error, because a much larger clone lies one nucleotide away. Other DNA sequences within the sample encode an identical CDR3. The chain is built from TRBV11-1 and TRBJ2-2; D gene uncertain. Trimming took off 1 base at V and 4 bases at J, with 4 bases between the two ends. CDR3 length: 13 residues. The germline CDR1 and CDR2 sequences are SGHAT and FQDESV (reference sequence). CDR3 region: CASSLEGTGELFF. The CDR3 DNA follows: TGTGCCAGCAGCTTAGAGGGCACCGGGGAGCTGTTTTTT.

With regard to this clone: The sample carries other DNA sequences with the same CDR3. V and J are TRBV7-2 and TRBJ2-1, with D maybe TRBD2 (6 bases). The germline V gene encodes CDR1 SGHTA and CDR2 FQGNSA. This CDR3 has 13 amino acids. Trimming cost V 8 bases and J 0 bases, with 8 bases left between them. The CDR3 sequence is CASGGSSYNEQFF. The CDR3 DNA is TGTGCCAGCGGGGGGAGCTCCTACAATGAGCAGTTCTTC.

V usage is TRBV4-1 and J usage is TRBJ2-7; D is unclear. CDR1 and CDR2 (germline): MGHRA, YSYEKL. V lost 4 bases and J 3 bases, leaving 10 bases between the germline ends. CDR3 length equals 13 residues. CDR3: CASSLGVGYEQYF. CDR3 bases: TGCGCCAGCAGCCTCGGTGTCGGCTACGAGCAGTACTTC.

This clone was detected a few times. CDR3 in DNA: TGTGCCAGCAGTGGGGGCCTAATCGTCGAGACAGATACGCAGTATTTT. Protein product: CASSGGLIVETDTQYF. The V gene is TRBV6-1, the J gene TRBJ2-3, with D possibly being TRBD1 (5 bases). Trimming took off 4 bases at V and 3 bases at J, with 17 bases between the two ends. CDR1 MNHNS and CDR2 SASEGT come from the germline V gene. The length of the CDR3 is 16 residues.

This clone has just one count. The chain couples TRBV7-9 to TRBJ1-6; no definite D call. The length of the CDR3 is 14 residues. Per the germline V gene, CDR1 is SEHNR and CDR2 is FQNEAQ (reference sequence). V was clipped by 5 bases and J by 10 bases, with 15 bases between them. The CDR3 here is CASSPARVTSPLHF. CDR3 DNA sequence: TGTGCCAGCAGCCCCGCACGGGTTACCTCACCCCTCCACTTT.

The chain uses TRBV6-5 and TRBJ2-1; 11 bases align to TRBD2. The V segment lost 0 bases and the J segment 2 bases; nucleotides outside the gene matches: 0. This CDR3 is built from 16 residues. CDR1 is MNHEY, CDR2 SVGAGI, per germline. The CDR3 here is CASSYSTSGTYNEQFF. In nucleotides, the CDR3 is TGTGCCAGCAGTTACTCGACTAGCGGGACCTACAATGAGCAGTTCTTC.

This chain links TRBV29-1 with TRBJ1-2; D ambiguous. The CDR3 consists of 16 residues. V was cut by 4 bases and J by 0 bases, with 18 bases left in between. Per the germline V gene, CDR1 is SQVTM and CDR2 is ANQGSEA. Here the CDR3 DNA reads TGCAGCGTTGGCAGAGGAGGACCTACGTCTAACTATGGCTACACCTTC. It encodes CSVGRGGPTSNYGYTF. Together with reference TRBV29-1 and TRBJ1-2, the CDR3 gives the full variable domain: SAVISQKPSRDICQRGTSLTIQCQVDSQVTMMFWYRQQPGQSLTLIATANQGSEATYESGFVIDKFPISRPNLTFSTLTVSNMSPEDSSIYLCSVGRGGPTSNYGYTFGSGTRLTVV.